This T cell receptor (beta chain) was profiled in a study of cytomegalovirus exposure and HLA in healthy donors (TCRdb year 2017). The study in broad terms: In an earlier analysis of around 540 of the donors, approximately 300 Gb of sequence data and 100 million or so unique TCR beta sequences from roughly 180 million T cells were reported. Roughly 320 gigabases of sequencing data and 75 million to 85 million unique TCR sequences made up an early release that covered over 550 HLA-typed donors. The genetic ancestry cluster associated with self-reported Caucasian donors included 81% of the 300 to 450 genotyped donors. The study aimed to test whether signatures of past pathogen exposure could be identified by cataloging public T cell receptors. The study used immunosequencing to profile the T cell repertoires of under 700 subjects and linked those repertoires to cytomegalovirus serostatus. A separate validation cohort of 90 to 150 different subjects was used in addition to the roughly 620-subject first cohort. To predict cytomegalovirus infection status, the study brought together high-throughput TCR immunosequencing, statistical association of individual TCRs with disease status, and machine learning. To study patterns of TCR occurrence, a later analysis re-analyzed previously published TCR beta repertoires from 550 to 800 donors and added high-resolution HLA genotyping. Rather than drawing on any new phenotypic data, the later analysis identified candidate immune exposures from TCR beta sequences and the way those sequences occurred across donors. An earlier analysis of 450 to 750 of the donors used high-throughput TCR beta sequencing to judge whether each TCR beta V gene segment behaved as functional or pseudogenic. Alongside the repertoire data, information on donor age, sex, ethnicity and CMV serostatus was compiled. In a later genetic analysis, genome-wide SNP genotypes for about 65% of the 666 donors were used, and that subset was treated as a discovery cohort. All discovery cohort repertoires had been generated on a single sequencing platform. Both class I and class II loci were covered by HLA typing, at four-digit resolution. Typing coverage varied by locus: roughly 620-640 donors for A, B, C, DRB1 and DQB1; roughly 500 for DQA1; about 590 for DPA1; roughly 450 for DPB1. Roughly five DR-DQ haplotypes were treated as single units for association and clustering because of strong linkage in the cohort. Among 398 genotyped donors of the cohort, an average of roughly 230,000 unique TCR beta nucleotide sequences was sequenced per donor, of which 15% to 20% were non-productive.

Library preparation was by the immunoSEQ multiplex PCR assay. The multiplex PCR relied on a mix of 60 forward primers for TCR Vbeta segments and 13 reverse primers for TCR Jbeta segments. The CDR3 region of rearranged TCR beta genes was amplified from genomic DNA with a multiplex PCR assay. The Illumina HiSeq System was used to sequence the amplified TCR beta libraries as 87-base-pair reads. In the paper's pipeline: A later analysis counted around 72 million unique TCR beta chains across the 600 to 850 repertoires, and around 9.9 million of these chains were shared by at least two donors. A nearest-neighbor algorithm error-corrected the raw reads and collapsed the reads into unique sequences, merging closely related sequences to remove PCR and sequencing errors. Alignment of CDR3 sequences to IMGT reference sequences was used to assign V, D and J gene segments. Each retained sequence needed at least a six-nucleotide match to both a V gene segment and a J gene segment. Rearrangements were called productive when the CDR3 lacked stop codons and stayed in frame with V and J; all others were non-productive. CDR3 was defined according to IMGT convention as the region running from the second conserved V-encoded cysteine to the conserved J-encoded phenylalanine. The earlier analysis of about 640 of the donors excluded any sequence lacking an unambiguous match to a single V gene segment. An earlier analysis of around 600 of the donors classified V segments as functional when productive rearrangements were above 56.7% and as segregating when the standard deviation between donors was above 5%. A statistical classification framework was built for diagnosing cytomegalovirus status from the catalog of TCR beta chain sequences. In a later analysis, V and J genes were assigned by comparing TCR nucleotide sequences against IMGT/GENE-DB human TR gene sequences. The TCRdist pipeline was used in a later analysis to assign CDR3 sequences and most-parsimonious VDJ recombination scenarios. In a later analysis, each TCR beta chain was defined by its CDR3 amino acid sequence together with its V-gene family, and reads lacking a unique V-gene family were excluded. As a way to deal with suspected cross-contamination and a sequencing artifact, a later analysis dropped roughly 600 nucleotide sequences that were highly shared and had low generation probability. For each public chain, a later analysis derived a clonal expansion index from normalized ranks of inferred template counts within each repertoire. In a later analysis, generation probabilities were computed with a VDJ recombination model fitted to out-of-frame rearrangements, and the resulting probabilities were checked against IGoR. In a later analysis, TCR-TCR, TCR-HLA and TCR-CMV co-occurrence was scored with hypergeometric tests, and a repertoire-size bias correction was applied to TCR pairs. A later analysis estimated false discovery rates by permuting HLA or CMV assignments 20 times. In a later analysis, co-occurring TCRs were grouped using DBSCAN, with TCRdist sequence similarity added in when clustering inside HLA-allele-positive subsets. Co-occurrence clustering excluded repertoires with fewer than 30,000 or more than 120,000 public chains, plus five with anomalous nucleotide sharing. The table comes from immuneACCESS by way of TCRdb, which keeps in-frame sequences with V and J called. Part of the clones is missing from these tables; in studies checked, under half for an unresolved V gene and the rest for unknown reasons. V, J and clone size are those of that table, while D and trimming were read from the DNA. Recorded for this sample are under 85,000 clones; around 62% of them occurred a single time. Jointly, the top ten make up about a sixth of the sample.

The full study reports these points: A later analysis found that most CMV-associated TCR beta chains appeared HLA-restricted, with HLA associations seemingly driven largely by CMV exposure. According to a later analysis, TCR association rates differed among HLA loci, with DRB1 alleles showing the most associated TCRs and HLA-C alleles showing the fewest. Some IMGT-functional V segments, including TRBV6-2 and TRBV6-3, could not be distinguished by the 87-base-pair reads and were therefore excluded. While some public TCRs were present in many individuals, most TCR sequences turned up only very rarely across donors. A later analysis reported that several top co-occurrence clusters appeared linked to parvovirus B19, influenza, CMV and Epstein-Barr virus. A later analysis associated 15,000 to 20,000 TCR beta sequences with specific HLA alleles at a false discovery rate of 0.05. The only immune exposure information available for the cohort was CMV serostatus. In a later analysis, HLA-associated TCR beta chains were found to be more clonally expanded and to have lower generation probabilities than equally common non-associated chains. In vitro tests confirmed that a few of the cytomegalovirus-associated TCR beta chains recognize cytomegalovirus antigens. Correlated functional status among segregating V segments might reflect linkage disequilibrium, but an unknown experimental factor could not be ruled out. The classifier was reported to diagnose cytomegalovirus status with high specificity and sensitivity in both the original cohort and the validation cohort. An association between a missense DCLRE1C variant and V-gene and J-gene trimming of TCR beta chains was found in a later genetic analysis and replicated in an independent cohort. Because HLA typing was unavailable for some donors at each locus, only the typed subset was used in association tests. The cohort was sequenced for TCR beta chains only, and without alpha or paired-chain data the features that could be detected were limited. According to a later genetic analysis, donors in an Asian-associated ancestry cluster had fewer N-insertions in productive TCRs than the roughly 670-donor mean. The study listed 164 TCR beta chains as associated with cytomegalovirus. Because counts were too low, roughly 17 rarely observed V segments, including chromosome 9 orphons, were left out of the earlier analysis of approximately 580 of the donors. A further reported finding was that TCR beta sequences accurately predicted the HLA-A and HLA-B alleles for most subjects in the first cohort. According to the authors, the approach could potentially be generalized to other disease states and immunological phenotypes. Presence/absence analyses assumed roughly uniform sequencing depth across donors, an assumption that may not hold. In an earlier analysis of 587 of the donors, most TCR beta V segments were observed in productive rearrangements about 90% or about 30% of the time, broadly matching IMGT annotations. When HLA alleles, especially DR and DQ, strongly co-occurred, attributing TCR associations to individual alleles was difficult. A cluster of highly shared sequence variants was judged likely to be a technical artifact of the sequencing pipeline.

The cohort consisted of 666 healthy bone marrow donors. Cohort members were all nominally healthy when sampled, although unrecorded immune exposures were likely present. The donor tested CMV seropositive, placing the donor among the 289 seropositive members of the cohort. A peripheral blood sample was provided by each donor, and peripheral blood mononuclear cells were used for TCR beta sequencing. The Qiagen DNeasy Blood Extraction Kit was used to extract genomic DNA from the blood cell samples. The V end loses 7 bases and the J end loses 0 bases, and a stretch of 13 bases separates them. The CDR3 runs 15 residues from the cysteine to the phenylalanine. The DNA shown is the 45-base CDR3, in frame from base 1. CDR1 is given as MDHEN and CDR2 as SYDVKM, both from the germline V gene. Note on this clone: Its antigen has not been determined. It has no much larger one-base neighbor in the sample; base qualities were not kept.

The sample was PBMCs. The chain is made from TRBV28 and TRBJ2-1; TRBD2 is possibly the D segment (5 matching bases). This TCR was sampled from a man aged 35 to 55 in good health and CMV-seropositive. The CDR3 reads as follows: CASKRLAGSYNEQFF. The nucleotide sequence is TGTGCCAGCAAACGTTTGGCGGGCTCCTACAATGAGCAGTTCTTC.